The entry that follows covers one TCR beta chain sequence. Its target is not known. Germline V gene data show CDR1 as SGHTA and CDR2 as FQGNSA. CDR3 size: 14 residues. The data originate from a study of blood T cells in healthy people across ages. Those donating, healthy Caucasian individuals from Russia, were aged roughly 6 to 95. Isolation recovered at least 6.5 million PBMCs from every sample. The study, taken as a whole, reports: It was held that diversity estimates obtained from one million T cells represented underestimates. TCR beta diversity tracked closely with naive T cell percentage.

Primers used in a second PCR of about 6 to 11 cycles were a sample-barcoded 5' primer and a J-beta primer mix. TCRdb itself ran the 5' RACE reads through MiXCR, one entry per CDR3 protein. The data contain roughly 680,000 distinct CDR3 sequences, about 50% of them singletons. This receptor was taken from a woman older than 75 in good health. This chain uses TRBV7-2 with TRBJ2-5; 8 nucleotides match TRBD1. The J call may be mistaken, given a closer DNA end match to TRBJ2-7. Sequencing was done on a sample of blood. CDR3 sequence (DNA): TGTGCCAGCAGTCAGGGGGCACAGGAACACGAGCAGTACTTC. This encodes CASSQGAQEHEQYF.